This entry describes one T cell receptor (beta chain). Its antigen is undetermined. The sample belongs to a study of cytomegalovirus exposure and HLA in healthy donors. Study findings and constraints: Generally TCR sequences proved uncommon, though certain public TCRs appeared in numerous donors.

The V end was cut by 6 bases, the J end by 5 bases, with 17 bases between. In germline, CDR1 is MNHEY, CDR2 SMNVEV (reference sequence). The CDR3 spans 15 residues. Only in-frame clones appear in the TCRdb table, and some are missing; sequencing was by immunoSEQ multiplex PCR. The repertoire has about 56,000 clones, about 92% of them found once; the top ten carry under 2%. V gene TRBV27 combines with J gene TRBJ1-5, with D tentatively TRBD1 (6 bases). The specimen sequenced was PBMCs. This clonotype was sampled from a woman aged 18-29 years in good health and CMV-seropositive. Here the CDR3 reads CASSPTGNRDQPQHF. Written as DNA, the CDR3 is TGTGCCAGCAGCCCAACAGGGAATCGGGATCAGCCCCAGCATTTT.